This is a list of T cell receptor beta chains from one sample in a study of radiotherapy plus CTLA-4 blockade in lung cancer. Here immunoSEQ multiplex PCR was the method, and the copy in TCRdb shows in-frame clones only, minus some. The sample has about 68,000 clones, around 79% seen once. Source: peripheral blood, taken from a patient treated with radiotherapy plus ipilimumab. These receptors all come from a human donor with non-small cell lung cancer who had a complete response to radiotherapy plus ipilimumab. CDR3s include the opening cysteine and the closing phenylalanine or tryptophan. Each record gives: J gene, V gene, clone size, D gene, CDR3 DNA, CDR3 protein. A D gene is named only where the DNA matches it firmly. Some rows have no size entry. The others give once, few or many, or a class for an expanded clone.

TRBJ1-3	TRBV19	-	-	TGTGCCAGTAGTATTACAGGGACGGGGAGAAACACCATATATTTT	CASSITGTGRNTIYF
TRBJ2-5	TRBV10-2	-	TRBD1	TGCGCCAGCAGAGCGACAGGGAGCCAAGAGACCCAGTACTTC	CASRATGSQETQYF
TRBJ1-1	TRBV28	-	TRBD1	TGTGCCAGCAGTTTGCGGCAGGGGGCGAGCACTGAAGCTTTCTTT	CASSLRQGASTEAFF
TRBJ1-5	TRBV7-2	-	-	TGTGCCAGCAGCCAACCCGTAGGGATAGGCAATCAGCCCCAGCATTTT	CASSQPVGIGNQPQHF
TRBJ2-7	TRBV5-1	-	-	TGCGCCAGCAGCTTGGCCGATCAGGCCGAGCAGTACTTC	CASSLADQAEQYF
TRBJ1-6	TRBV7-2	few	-	TGTGCCAGCAGCTTAGCCAGGGCGTATAATTCACCCCTCCACTTT	CASSLARAYNSPLHF
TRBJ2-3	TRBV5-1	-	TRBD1	TGCGCCAGCAGCGCCGGGGTCGGACAGGGCACAGATACGCAGTATTTT	CASSAGVGQGTDTQYF
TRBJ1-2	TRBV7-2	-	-	TGTGCCAGCAGCAGGGGCCTAACCTACACCTTC	CASSRGLTYTF
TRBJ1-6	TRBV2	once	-	TGTGCCAGCTTACCAAAGAGGGGATTCGTGAATTCACCCCTCCACTTT	CASLPKRGFVNSPLHF
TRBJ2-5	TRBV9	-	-	TGTGCCAGCAGCGTAGGTTTACAGCCTGAAGAGACCCAGTACTTC	CASSVGLQPEETQYF
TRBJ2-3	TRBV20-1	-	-	TGCAGTGCTACGGGAGATACGCAGTATTTT	CSATGDTQYF
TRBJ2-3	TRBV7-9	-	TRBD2	TGTGCCAGCAGCCCCCCCCCTAGCGGGGCGATCACAGATACGCAGTATTTT	CASSPPPSGAITDTQYF
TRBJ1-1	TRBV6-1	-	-	TGTGCCAGCAGTGCGACACGATTGAACACTGAAGCTTTCTTT	CASSATRLNTEAFF
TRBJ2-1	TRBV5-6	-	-	TGTGCCAGCAGCCCCCGGACCCCTAGTAATGAGCAGTTCTTC	CASSPRTPSNEQFF
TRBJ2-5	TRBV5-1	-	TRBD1	TGCGCCAGCAGCGATGGACAGGGGGCCGAGACCCAGTACTTC	CASSDGQGAETQYF
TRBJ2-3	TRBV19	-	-	TGTGCCAGTAGTGCAGGGAGCTCGCCGTCAGATACGCAGTATTTT	CASSAGSSPSDTQYF
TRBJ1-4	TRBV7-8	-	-	TGTGCCAGCAGCTTAGAAGTGGGGCTAAGTGAAAAACTGTTTTTT	CASSLEVGLSEKLFF
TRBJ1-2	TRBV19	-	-	TGTGCCACCAAAGGACAGTATAACTATGGCTACACCTTC	CATKGQYNYGYTF
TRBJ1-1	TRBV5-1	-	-	TGCGCCAGCAGTAATAGTAGGACAGCGACTCTTGGGACTGAAGCTTTCTTT	CASSNSRTATLGTEAFF
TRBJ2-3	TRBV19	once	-	TGTGCCATTCGGGCTAAAGGCACAGATACGCAGTATTTT	CAIRAKGTDTQYF
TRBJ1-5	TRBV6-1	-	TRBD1	TGTGCCAGCAGTGCCGGACAGGGAGGTCTGCCCCAGCATTTT	CASSAGQGGLPQHF
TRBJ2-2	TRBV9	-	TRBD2	TGTGCCAGCAGCCCGTTTCGAAGCGGGATAGGGGCCGGGGAGCTGTTTTTT	CASSPFRSGIGAGELFF
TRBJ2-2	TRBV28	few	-	TGTGCCAGCCGGGGTGCCGCAGGGGGGGAGCTGTTTTTT	CASRGAAGGELFF
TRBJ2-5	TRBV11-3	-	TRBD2	TGTGCCAGCAGCTCAGGACGGGAGGCCGGAGGAGAGACCCAGTACTTC	CASSSGREAGGETQYF
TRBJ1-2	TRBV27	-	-	TGTGCCAGCAGTTCAACAGGGACCGACTATGGCTACACCTTC	CASSSTGTDYGYTF
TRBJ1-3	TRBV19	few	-	TGTGCCAGTAGTCTCCAGTCACAGGGTCGCGGAAACACCATATATTTT	CASSLQSQGRGNTIYF
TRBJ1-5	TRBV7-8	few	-	TGTGCCAGCAGCTCCCTGATGGGGGGCAATCAGCCCCAGCATTTT	CASSSLMGGNQPQHF
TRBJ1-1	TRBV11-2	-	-	TGTGCCAGCAGCCCTATAGGACGGGATTGGAACACTGAAGCTTTCTTT	CASSPIGRDWNTEAFF
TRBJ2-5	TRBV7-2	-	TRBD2	TGTGCCAGCCGACGGACTAGCGGGGGTGAGACCCAGTACTTC	CASRRTSGGETQYF
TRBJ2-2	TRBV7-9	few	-	TGTGCCAGCAGCTTGGCGGGGTTAAACACCGGGGAGCTGTTTTTT	CASSLAGLNTGELFF
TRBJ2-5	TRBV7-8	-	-	TGTGCCAGCAGACCTACTTCGGGGCGGGGAGAGACCCAGTACTTC	CASRPTSGRGETQYF
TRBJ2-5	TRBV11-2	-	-	TGTGTCAGCAGCTTAGACACCGGGGGTGGAGAGACCCAGTACTTC	CVSSLDTGGGETQYF